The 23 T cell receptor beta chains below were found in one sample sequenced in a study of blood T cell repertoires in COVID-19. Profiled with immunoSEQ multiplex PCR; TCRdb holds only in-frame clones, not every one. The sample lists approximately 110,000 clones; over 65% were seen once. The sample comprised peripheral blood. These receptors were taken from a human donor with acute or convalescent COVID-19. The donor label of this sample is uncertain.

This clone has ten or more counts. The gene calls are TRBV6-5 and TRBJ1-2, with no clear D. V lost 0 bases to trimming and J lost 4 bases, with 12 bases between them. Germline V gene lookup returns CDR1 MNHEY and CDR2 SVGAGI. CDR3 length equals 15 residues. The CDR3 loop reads CASSYSTVGGYGYTF. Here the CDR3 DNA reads TGTGCCAGCAGTTACTCGACGGTCGGCGGCTATGGCTACACCTTC.

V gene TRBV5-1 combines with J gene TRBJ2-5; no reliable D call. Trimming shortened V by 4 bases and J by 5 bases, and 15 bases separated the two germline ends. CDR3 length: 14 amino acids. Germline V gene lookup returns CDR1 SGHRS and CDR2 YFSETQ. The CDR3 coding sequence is TGCGCCAGCAGCGGGCCTACCAATAGGGAGACCCAGTACTTC. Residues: CASSGPTNRETQYF.

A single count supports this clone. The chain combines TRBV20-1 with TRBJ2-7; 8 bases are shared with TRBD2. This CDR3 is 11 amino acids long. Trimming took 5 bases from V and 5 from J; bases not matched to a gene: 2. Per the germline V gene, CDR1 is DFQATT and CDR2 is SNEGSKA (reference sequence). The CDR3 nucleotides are TGCAGTGCTGTCGGGAGGGACGAGCAGTACTTC. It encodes CSAVGRDEQYF.

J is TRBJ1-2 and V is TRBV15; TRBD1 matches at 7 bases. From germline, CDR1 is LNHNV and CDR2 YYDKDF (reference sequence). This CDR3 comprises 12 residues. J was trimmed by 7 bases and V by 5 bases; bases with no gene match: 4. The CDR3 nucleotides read TGTGCCACCAGCCTCAGGGGGGCTGGCTACACCTTC. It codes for CATSLRGAGYTF.

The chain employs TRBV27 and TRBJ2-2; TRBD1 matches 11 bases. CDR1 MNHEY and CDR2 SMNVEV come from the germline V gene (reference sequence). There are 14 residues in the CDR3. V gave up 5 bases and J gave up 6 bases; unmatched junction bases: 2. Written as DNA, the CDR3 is TGTGCCAGCAGTATGGGACAGGGGGCCGGGGAGCTGTTTTTT. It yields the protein CASSMGQGAGELFF.

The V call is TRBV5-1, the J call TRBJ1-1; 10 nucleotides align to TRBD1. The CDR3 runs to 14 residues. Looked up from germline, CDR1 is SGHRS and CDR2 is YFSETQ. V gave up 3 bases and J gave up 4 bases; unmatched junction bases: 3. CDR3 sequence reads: CASSSDRGLTEAFF. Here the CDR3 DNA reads TGCGCCAGCAGCTCAGACAGGGGGCTCACTGAAGCTTTCTTT.

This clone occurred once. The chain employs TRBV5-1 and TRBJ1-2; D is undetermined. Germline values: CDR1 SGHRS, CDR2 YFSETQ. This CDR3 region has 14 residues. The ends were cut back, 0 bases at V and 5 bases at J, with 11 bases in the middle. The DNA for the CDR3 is TGCGCCAGCAGCTTGGCCGTACAGAAGTATGGCTACACCTTC. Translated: CASSLAVQKYGYTF.

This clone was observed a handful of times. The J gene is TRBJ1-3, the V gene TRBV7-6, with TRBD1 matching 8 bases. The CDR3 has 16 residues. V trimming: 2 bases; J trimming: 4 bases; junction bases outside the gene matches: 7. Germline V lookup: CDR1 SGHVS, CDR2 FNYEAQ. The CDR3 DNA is TGTGCCAGCAGCTTAAGGTCAGGGGGCAGAGGAAACACCATATATTTT. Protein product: CASSLRSGGRGNTIYF.

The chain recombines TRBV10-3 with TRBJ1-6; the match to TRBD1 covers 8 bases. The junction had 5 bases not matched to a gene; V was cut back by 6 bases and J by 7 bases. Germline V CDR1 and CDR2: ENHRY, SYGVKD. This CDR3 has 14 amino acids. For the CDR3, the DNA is TGTGCCATCAGCCAGACAGGGGCCAATTCACCCCTCCACTTT. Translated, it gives CAISQTGANSPLHF.

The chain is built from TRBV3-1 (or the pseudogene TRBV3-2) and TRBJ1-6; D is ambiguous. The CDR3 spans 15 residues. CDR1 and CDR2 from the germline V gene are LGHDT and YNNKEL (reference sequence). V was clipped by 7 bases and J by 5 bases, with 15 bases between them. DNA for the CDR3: TGTGCCAGCAAACTCAGGACTCCTCATAATTCACCCCTCCACTTT. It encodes CASKLRTPHNSPLHF.

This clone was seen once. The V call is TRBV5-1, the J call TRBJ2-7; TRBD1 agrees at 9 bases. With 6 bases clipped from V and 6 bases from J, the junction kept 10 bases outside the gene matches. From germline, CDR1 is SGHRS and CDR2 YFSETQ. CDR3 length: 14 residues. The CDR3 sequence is CASTWRQGGLEQYF. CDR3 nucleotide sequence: TGCGCCAGCACCTGGCGACAGGGGGGGCTCGAGCAGTACTTC.

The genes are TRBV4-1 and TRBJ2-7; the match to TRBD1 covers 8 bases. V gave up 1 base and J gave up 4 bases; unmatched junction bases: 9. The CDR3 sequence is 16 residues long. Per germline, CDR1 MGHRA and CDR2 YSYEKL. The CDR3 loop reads CASSQGEQGGRYEQYF. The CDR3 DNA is TGCGCCAGCAGCCAAGGGGAACAGGGGGGTCGATACGAGCAGTACTTC.

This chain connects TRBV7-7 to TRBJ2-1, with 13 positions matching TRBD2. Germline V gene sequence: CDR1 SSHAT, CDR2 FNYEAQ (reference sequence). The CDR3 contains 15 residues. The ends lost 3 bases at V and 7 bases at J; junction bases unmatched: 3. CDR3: CASSFGTSGANEQFF. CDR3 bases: TGTGCCAGCAGCTTCGGGACTAGCGGGGCTAATGAGCAGTTCTTC.

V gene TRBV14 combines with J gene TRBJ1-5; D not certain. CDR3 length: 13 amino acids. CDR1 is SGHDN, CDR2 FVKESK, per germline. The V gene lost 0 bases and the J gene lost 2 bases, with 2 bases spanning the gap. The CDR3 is CASSQDGNQPQHF. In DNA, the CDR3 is TGTGCCAGCAGCCAAGACGGCAATCAGCCCCAGCATTTT.

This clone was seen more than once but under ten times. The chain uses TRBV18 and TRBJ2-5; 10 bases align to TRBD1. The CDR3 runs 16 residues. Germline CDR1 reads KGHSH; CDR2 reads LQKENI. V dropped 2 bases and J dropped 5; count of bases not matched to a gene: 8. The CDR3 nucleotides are TGTGCCAGCTCACCAACCGGGACAGGGGTCTGGGAGACCCAGTACTTC. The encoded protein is CASSPTGTGVWETQYF.

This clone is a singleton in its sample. Written as DNA, the CDR3 is TGTGCCAGCAATATCAGGGGGCAGATGGCTTTCTTT. It translates to CASNIRGQMAFF. The V call is TRBV7-3, the J call TRBJ1-1; 8 nucleotides match TRBD1. Germline V gives CDR1 SGHTA, CDR2 FQGTGA. The CDR3 contains 12 residues. The junction had 9 bases not matched to a gene; V was cut back by 7 bases and J by 11 bases.

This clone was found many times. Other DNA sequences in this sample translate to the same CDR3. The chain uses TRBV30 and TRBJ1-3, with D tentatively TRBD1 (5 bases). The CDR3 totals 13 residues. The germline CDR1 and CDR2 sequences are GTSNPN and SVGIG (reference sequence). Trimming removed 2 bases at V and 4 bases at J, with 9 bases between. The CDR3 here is CAWSRGSGNTIYF. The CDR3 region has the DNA TGTGCCTGGAGTCGGGGGTCCGGAAACACCATATATTTT.

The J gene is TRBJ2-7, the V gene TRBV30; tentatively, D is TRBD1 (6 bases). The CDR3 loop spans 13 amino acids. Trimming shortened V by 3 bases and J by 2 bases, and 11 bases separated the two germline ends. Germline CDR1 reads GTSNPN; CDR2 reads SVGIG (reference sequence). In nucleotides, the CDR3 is TGTGCCTGGAGCCAGACAGGCCCCTACGAGCAGTACTTC. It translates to CAWSQTGPYEQYF. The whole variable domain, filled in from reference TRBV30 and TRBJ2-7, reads SQTIHQWPATLVQPVGSPLSLECTVEGTSNPNLYWYRQAAGRGLQLLFYSVGIGQISSEVPQNLSASRPQDRQFILSSKKLLLSDSGFYLCAWSQTGPYEQYFGPGTRLTVT.

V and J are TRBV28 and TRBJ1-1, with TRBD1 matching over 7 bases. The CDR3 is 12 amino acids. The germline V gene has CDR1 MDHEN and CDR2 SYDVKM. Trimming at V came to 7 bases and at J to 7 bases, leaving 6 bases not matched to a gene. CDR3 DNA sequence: TGTGCCAGCACTAAAGACAGGGATGAAGCTTTCTTT. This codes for CASTKDRDEAFF.

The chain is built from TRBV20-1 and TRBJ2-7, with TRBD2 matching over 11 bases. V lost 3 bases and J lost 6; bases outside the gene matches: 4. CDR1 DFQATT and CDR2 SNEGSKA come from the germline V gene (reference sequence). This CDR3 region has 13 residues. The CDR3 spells CSASPSGGPEQYF. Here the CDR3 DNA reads TGCAGTGCTAGTCCTAGCGGGGGGCCCGAGCAGTACTTC.

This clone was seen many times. The CDR3 here is CASSLGTGGYGYTF. CDR3 coding DNA: TGTGCCAGCAGCCTGGGAACAGGGGGCTATGGCTACACCTTC. The gene calls are TRBV3-1 (or the pseudogene TRBV3-2) and TRBJ1-2, with TRBD1 identical over 8 bases. Germline loops: CDR1 LGHDT, CDR2 YNNKEL (reference sequence). There are 14 residues in the CDR3. With V trimmed by 4 bases and J by 4 bases, 5 bases remained unmatched.

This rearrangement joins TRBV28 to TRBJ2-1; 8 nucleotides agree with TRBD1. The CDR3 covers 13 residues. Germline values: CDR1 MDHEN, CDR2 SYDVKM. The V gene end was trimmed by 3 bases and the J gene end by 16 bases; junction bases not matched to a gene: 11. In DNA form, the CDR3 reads TGTGCCAGCAGTTTGGAGGCCGTGGGACAGGACTTCTTC. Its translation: CASSLEAVGQDFF. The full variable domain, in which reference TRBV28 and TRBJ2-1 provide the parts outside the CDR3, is DVKVTQSSRYLVKRTGEKVFLECVQDMDHENMFWYRQDPGLGLRLIYFSYDVKMKEKGDIPEGYSVSREKKERFSLILESASTNQTSMYLCASSLEAVGQDFFGPGTRLTVL.

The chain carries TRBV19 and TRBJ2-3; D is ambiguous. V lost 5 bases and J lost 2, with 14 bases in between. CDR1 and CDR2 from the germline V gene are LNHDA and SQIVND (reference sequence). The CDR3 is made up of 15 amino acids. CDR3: CASSSNPGSTDTQYF. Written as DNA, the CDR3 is TGTGCCAGTAGTTCGAATCCCGGTTCCACAGATACGCAGTATTTT.